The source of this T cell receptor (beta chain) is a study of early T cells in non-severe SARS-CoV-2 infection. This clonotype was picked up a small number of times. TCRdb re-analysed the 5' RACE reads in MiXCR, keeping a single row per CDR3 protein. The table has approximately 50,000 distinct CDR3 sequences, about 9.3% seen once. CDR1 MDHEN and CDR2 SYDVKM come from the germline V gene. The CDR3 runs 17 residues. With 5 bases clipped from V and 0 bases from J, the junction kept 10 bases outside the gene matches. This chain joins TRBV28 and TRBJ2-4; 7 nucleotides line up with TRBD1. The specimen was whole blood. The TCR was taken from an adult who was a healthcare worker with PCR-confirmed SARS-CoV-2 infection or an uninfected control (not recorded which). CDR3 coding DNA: TGTGCCAGCAGTCGTGGGAACAGGGGATCAGCCAAAAACATTCAGTACTTC. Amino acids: CASSRGNRGSAKNIQYF.